These 15 T cell receptor beta chains were all obtained from the same sample, sequenced in a study of CD8 T cells in Susac syndrome. The RNA input was roughly 0.45 to 1 ug, and it was reverse transcribed with random hexamers. TCRdb re-derived calls from the immunoSEQ multiplex PCR reads in MiXCR, one entry per CDR3 protein. Among around 140,000 distinct CDR3 sequences listed, approximately 93% were seen once. The sample taken for sequencing was CD4+ T cells from PBMCs. The receptors were gathered from a human donor in good health.

The chain couples TRBV18 to TRBJ2-7; D not resolved. Germline V gene lookup returns CDR1 KGHSH and CDR2 LQKENI. This CDR3 has 13 residues. The germline V and J ends were trimmed by 0 bases and 4 bases, with 7 bases remaining between them. Here the CDR3 reads CASSPPSTYEQYF. CDR3 DNA: TGTGCCAGCTCACCACCCAGTACTTACGAGCAGTACTTC.

The V and J genes are TRBV5-1 and TRBJ2-7; TRBD1 matches at 8 bases. This CDR3 contains 16 residues. Per germline, CDR1 SGHRS and CDR2 YFSETQ. V trimming: 0 bases; J trimming: 4 bases; junction bases outside the gene matches: 9. As DNA, the CDR3 is TGCGCCAGCAGCTTGGAGGCAGGGGGCGTCGGGTACGAGCAGTACTTC. Its translation is CASSLEAGGVGYEQYF.

The chain couples TRBV6-2 or TRBV6-3 to TRBJ2-1; the D gene is possibly TRBD2 (6 bases). Germline-derived CDR1 and CDR2 are MNHEY and SVGEGT. CDR3 size: 16 residues. V shed 6 bases and J shed 4 bases, with 19 bases lying between them. The CDR3 nucleotides read TGTGCCAGCAGAAAGGTGGCGGGAACCCCATACAATGAGCAGTTCTTC. Its protein is CASRKVAGTPYNEQFF.

The CDR3 spells CASSQDQNQPQHF. For the CDR3, the DNA is TGTGCCAGCAGCCAAGATCAAAATCAGCCCCAGCATTTT. The chain carries TRBV14 and TRBJ1-5; D gene uncertain. Germline V gene lookup returns CDR1 SGHDN and CDR2 FVKESK. Trimming took 0 bases from V and 4 from J, leaving 4 bases between them. CDR3 size: 13 residues.

The chain has TRBV7-2 and TRBJ2-7, with TRBD2 matching 7 bases. The CDR3 covers 14 residues. Looked up from germline, CDR1 is SGHTA and CDR2 is FQGNSA. The V segment lost 3 bases and the J segment 3 bases; nucleotides outside the gene matches: 5. This chain's CDR3 is CASSLRELDYEQYF. CDR3 in DNA: TGTGCCAGCAGCTTGCGGGAGCTTGACTACGAGCAGTACTTC.

The chain recombines TRBV30 with TRBJ2-3; 12 bases agree with TRBD2. There are 15 residues in the CDR3. Germline V gives CDR1 GTSNPN, CDR2 SVGIG (reference sequence). J gave up 6 bases and V 5 bases, and 9 bases lay outside the gene matches. The CDR3 nucleotides are TGTGCCTGGTCCGGACTAGCGGGAAAAGGGGATACGCAGTATTTT. Its translation is CAWSGLAGKGDTQYF. The full variable domain, with the rest looked up from reference TRBV30 and TRBJ2-3, is SQTIHQWPATLVQPVGSPLSLECTVEGTSNPNLYWYRQAAGRGLQLLFYSVGIGQISSEVPQNLSASRPQDRQFILSSKKLLLSDSGFYLCAWSGLAGKGDTQYFGPGTRLTVL.

V and J are TRBV19 and TRBJ2-4; 7 nucleotides align to TRBD1. V was pared by 5 bases and J by 0 bases, with 7 bases of the junction left unmatched. The CDR3 runs to 16 residues. The V gene's germline CDR1 is LNHDA and CDR2 SQIVND (reference sequence). The CDR3 nucleotides read TGTGCCAGTAGTCCACCAAGGGGGCTAGCCAAAAACATTCAGTACTTC. As protein: CASSPPRGLAKNIQYF.

This rearrangement joins TRBV29-1 to TRBJ1-2; D might be TRBD1 (5 bases). Trimming left V 3 bases short and J 2 bases short, with 10 bases between. This CDR3 has 13 residues. Germline values: CDR1 SQVTM, CDR2 ANQGSEA. CDR3 nucleotides: TGCAGCGTTGATACGCAGGGCAACTATGGCTACACCTTC. Residues: CSVDTQGNYGYTF.

V and J are TRBV5-4 and TRBJ2-7; 11 nucleotides align to TRBD2. Germline loops: CDR1 SGHNT, CDR2 YYREEE (reference sequence). CDR3 length: 17 residues. The V segment lost 4 bases and the J segment 5 bases; nucleotides outside the gene matches: 14. In nucleotides, the CDR3 is TGTGCCAGCAGCCCTGGGCCCCTAGCGGGAGGAGGGAACGAGCAGTACTTC. Protein: CASSPGPLAGGGNEQYF.

The chain joins TRBV7-3 to TRBJ2-3; D ambiguous. V lost 4 bases, J lost 4 bases, and 9 bases lay in between. This CDR3 is 13 amino acids long. From germline, CDR1 is SGHTA and CDR2 FQGTGA. CDR3 loop: CASSSRHPDTQYF. As DNA, the CDR3 is TGTGCCAGCAGCTCCAGACACCCAGATACGCAGTATTTT.

The V gene is TRBV3-1, the J gene TRBJ2-7, with 11 bases lining up with TRBD2. The CDR3 extends over 15 amino acids. Germline CDR1 is LGHDT and CDR2 is YNNKEL (reference sequence). V dropped 3 bases and J dropped 6; count of bases not matched to a gene: 7. The CDR3: CASSHKLAGAGEQYF. The CDR3 nucleotides are TGTGCCAGCAGCCATAAACTAGCGGGAGCGGGCGAGCAGTACTTC.

In its sample, this clonotype was seen a few times. This chain joins TRBV18 and TRBJ1-4; D unresolved. This CDR3 spans 14 amino acids. V was clipped by 2 bases and J by 2 bases, with 6 bases between them. CDR1 and CDR2 (germline): KGHSH, LQKENI. In nucleotides, the CDR3 is TGTGCCAGCTCACCAGGACGGACTAATGAAAAACTGTTTTTT. Protein sequence: CASSPGRTNEKLFF.

V is TRBV5-1 and J is TRBJ2-1, with 7 bases identical to TRBD2. Germline CDR1 reads SGHRS; CDR2 reads YFSETQ. The CDR3 totals 15 residues. The junction had 9 bases not matched to a gene; V was cut back by 3 bases and J by 6 bases. The CDR3, as DNA: TGCGCCAGCAGCTCCGGGACTACCCCGACCAATGAGCAGTTCTTC. This sequence encodes CASSSGTTPTNEQFF.

This chain uses TRBV7-9 with TRBJ1-2; D unresolved. This CDR3 is 15 amino acids long. Deletions cut 0 bases from V and 3 bases from J, with 11 bases between. Germline V gene sequence: CDR1 SEHNR, CDR2 FQNEAQ (reference sequence). The CDR3 DNA sequence: TGTGCCAGCAGCTTAGCGCACAGACGGCACTATGGCTACACCTTC. It encodes CASSLAHRRHYGYTF.

This rearrangement joins TRBV24-1 to TRBJ2-1; D may be TRBD2 (5 bases). The CDR3 covers 13 residues. CDR1 is KGHDR, CDR2 SFDVKD, per germline. V lost 4 bases and J 10 bases, leaving 13 bases between the germline ends. The CDR3 nucleotides are TGTGCCACCAGTGACCCTGGCCGAGGGGAGCAGTTCTTC. Protein: CATSDPGRGEQFF.